The 14 T cell receptor beta chains presented below share a single source sample, sequenced in a study of CD8 T cells in ankylosing spondylitis listed by TCRdb under 2017. Receptors were amplified or captured by 5' RACE. Reads for this sample came from an Illumina HiSeq 2500. TCRdb applied fastp at Q25 and MiXCR to the public reads, then kept only in-frame beta chains. When rows share a CDR3 protein, they turn into one entry using the most common DNA and genes. This sample holds about 250,000 distinct CDR3 sequences; around 32% were observed only once. The biggest ten clones account for roughly 4% of the sample. The specimen was blood, either unsorted or a sorted T cell fraction (not recorded which). The origin of the receptors is a male donor with ankylosing spondylitis or in good health (not recorded which).

In this sample, this clonotype turned up many times. The chain links TRBV20-1 to TRBJ2-1; 8 bases map to TRBD2. V lost 3 bases and J lost 8; bases outside the gene matches: 12. The CDR3 is made up of 15 amino acids. Per the germline V gene, CDR1 is DFQATT and CDR2 is SNEGSKA (reference sequence). Written as DNA, the CDR3 is TGCAGTGCTAGTTACCGGGGGGGCAGGTCCGATGAGCAGTTCTTC. This sequence encodes CSASYRGGRSDEQFF.

V usage is TRBV3-1 and J usage is TRBJ2-5, with 7 positions matching TRBD2. The junction had 7 bases not matched to a gene; V was cut back by 1 base and J by 5 bases. This CDR3 spans 15 amino acids. Per the germline V gene, CDR1 is LGHDT and CDR2 is YNNKEL (reference sequence). The CDR3 spells CASSQGDYLGETQYF. In DNA form, the CDR3 reads TGTGCCAGCAGCCAAGGGGACTACCTTGGGGAGACCCAGTACTTC.

This clonotype has a handful of counts. V and J are TRBV20-1 and TRBJ2-7; D remains ambiguous. In germline, CDR1 is DFQATT, CDR2 SNEGSKA (reference sequence). The CDR3 runs to 13 residues. CDR3 sequence reads: CSPRRRHSYEQYF. The CDR3 DNA follows: TGCAGCCCACGGCGAAGGCATTCCTACGAGCAGTACTTC.

The chain uses TRBV29-1 and TRBJ2-7; D perhaps matches TRBD2 (6 bases). V was clipped by 6 bases and J by 2 bases, with 14 bases between them. Germline V CDR1 and CDR2: SQVTM, ANQGSEA. The length of the CDR3 is 13 residues. The CDR3 reads CSVGRDGAYEQYF. In nucleotides, the CDR3 is TGCAGCGTGGGGCGGGACGGAGCCTACGAGCAGTACTTC.

This chain uses TRBV6-5 with TRBJ2-3; D is perhaps TRBD1 or TRBD2 (5 bases each). The V gene's germline CDR1 is MNHEY and CDR2 SVGAGI. The CDR3 is 15 residues long. Trimming removed 0 bases at V and 2 bases at J, with 9 bases between. CDR3 in amino acids: CASSYSPGTTDTQYF. CDR3 sequence (DNA): TGTGCCAGCAGTTACTCCCCGGGGACCACAGATACGCAGTATTTT.

This clonotype has a handful of counts. CDR3 nucleotide sequence: TGTGCCAGCAGCCAAGGGCTGGGGTACAATGAGCAGTTCTTC. Encoded protein: CASSQGLGYNEQFF. The chain links TRBV4-2 to TRBJ2-1; D not certain. Germline loops: CDR1 LGHNA, CDR2 YNFKEQ. V dropped 1 base and J dropped 4 bases, with 8 bases sitting between them. The CDR3 totals 14 residues.

The table lists this clonotype with a few counts. The chain recombines TRBV29-1 with TRBJ2-4; possible D gene TRBD1, 6 bases. Between the trimmed V and J ends, which lost 6 bases and 0 bases, there was a span of 9 bases. The V gene's germline CDR1 is SQVTM and CDR2 ANQGSEA. CDR3 length: 13 amino acids. CDR3 sequence: CSVLQGAKNIQYF. The DNA of the CDR3 is TGCAGCGTACTACAGGGAGCCAAAAACATTCAGTACTTC.

This clonotype was detected only a few times. The chain combines TRBV20-1 with TRBJ2-7; a weak D match, TRBD2 (6 bases). V was pared by 4 bases and J by 6 bases, with 19 bases between. CDR3 size: 14 residues. The germline CDR1 and CDR2 sequences are DFQATT and SNEGSKA (reference sequence). The CDR3 sequence: CSANSDGGESEQYF. CDR3 nucleotide sequence: TGCAGTGCTAATTCGGACGGAGGGGAATCCGAGCAGTACTTC.

As regards this clonotype: A read error may be the cause here, since a much bigger clone is one base away. The chain has TRBV4-2 and TRBJ2-2; 7 bases line up with TRBD1. The CDR3 consists of 15 residues. Germline CDR1 reads LGHNA; CDR2 reads YNFKEQ. Here the CDR3 reads CASSKVTGETGDLFF. For the CDR3, the DNA is TGTGCCAGCAGCAAAGTCACAGGGGAAACCGGGGACCTGTTTTTT.

This clonotype was seen a few times. The CDR3 sequence is CASSFTGTSYNEQFF. CDR3 in DNA: TGTGCCAGCAGCTTTACTGGCACCTCCTACAATGAGCAGTTCTTC. The V call is TRBV7-6, the J call TRBJ2-1, with D unclear. Germline V CDR1 and CDR2: SGHVS, FNYEAQ. The CDR3 is made up of 15 amino acids. V was cut by 3 bases and J by 0 bases, with 9 bases left in between.

The sample holds a few counts of this clonotype. This sequence joins TRBV20-1 and TRBJ1-4; 10 bases map to TRBD1. The CDR3 sequence is 14 residues long. CDR1 DFQATT and CDR2 SNEGSKA come from the germline V gene (reference sequence). V lost 3 bases, J lost 6 bases, and 4 bases stayed unmatched. CDR3: CSARGTGVDEKLFF. Here the CDR3 DNA reads TGCAGTGCTAGGGGGACAGGGGTGGATGAAAAACTGTTTTTT.

This chain connects TRBV5-5 to TRBJ2-5; possibly TRBD2 for D (6 bases). Germline assignment: CDR1 SGHKS and CDR2 YYEKEE (reference sequence). The CDR3 is 14 amino acids. V gave up 0 bases and J gave up 5 bases, with 11 bases separating them. Written as DNA, the CDR3 is TGTGCCAGCAGCTTGGTTCCCCGGGGGGAGACCCAGTACTTC. Translation gives CASSLVPRGETQYF.

This clonotype was seen only a few times. V gene TRBV10-3 combines with J gene TRBJ1-1; no clear D gene. Germline V gene sequence: CDR1 ENHRY, CDR2 SYGVKD. The CDR3 has 12 amino acids. The V end lost 9 bases, the J end lost 1 base, and 9 bases lay between the germline ends. The CDR3 sequence is CAIRTENTEAFF. In DNA, the CDR3 is TGTGCCATTAGGACGGAGAACACTGAAGCTTTCTTT.

The chain uses TRBV20-1 and TRBJ2-5; TRBD2 aligns across 9 bases. The CDR3 length is 14 residues. The germline CDR1 and CDR2 sequences are DFQATT and SNEGSKA (reference sequence). With V trimmed by 3 bases and J by 5 bases, 7 bases remained unmatched. The CDR3 DNA reads as TGCAGTGCTAGCTTGCGGGGGGGCCAGGAGACCCAGTACTTC. Translation: CSASLRGGQETQYF.